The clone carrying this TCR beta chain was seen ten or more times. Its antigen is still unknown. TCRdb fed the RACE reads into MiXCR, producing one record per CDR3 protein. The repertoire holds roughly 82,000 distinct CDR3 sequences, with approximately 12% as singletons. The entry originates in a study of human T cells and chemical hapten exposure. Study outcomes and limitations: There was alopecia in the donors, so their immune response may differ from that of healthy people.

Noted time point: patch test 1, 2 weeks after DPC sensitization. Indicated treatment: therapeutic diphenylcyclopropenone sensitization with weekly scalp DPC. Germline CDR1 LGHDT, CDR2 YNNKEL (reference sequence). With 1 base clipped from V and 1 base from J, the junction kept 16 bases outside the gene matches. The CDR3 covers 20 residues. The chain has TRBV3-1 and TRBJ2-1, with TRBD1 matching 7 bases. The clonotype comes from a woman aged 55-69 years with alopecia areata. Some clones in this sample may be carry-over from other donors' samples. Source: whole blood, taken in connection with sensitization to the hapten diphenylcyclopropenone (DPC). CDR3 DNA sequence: TGTGCCAGCAGCCAAGGAGTCCCCGAGGGAAGGGGGCAGTCCTACAATGAGCAGTTCTTC. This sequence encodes CASSQGVPEGRGQSYNEQFF.